Listed here are 25 T cell receptor beta chains from one sample, sequenced in a study of T cells in tuberculosis. The method was immunoSEQ multiplex PCR; TCRdb's version includes in-frame clones alone and lacks a portion of them. Of tens of thousands of clones listed, approximately 97% are singletons. The sequenced sample consisted of PBMCs. These receptors came from a donor aged 10-30 years with latent tuberculosis or without tuberculosis infection.

This clone appeared a single time. The J gene is TRBJ2-3, the V gene TRBV6-5; possibly TRBD1 for D (6 bases). CDR3 length equals 16 residues. Germline V lookup: CDR1 MNHEY, CDR2 SVGAGI. V dropped 2 bases and J dropped 0 bases, with 12 bases sitting between them. Here the CDR3 reads CASSYGTSSSTDTQYF. DNA of the CDR3: TGTGCCAGCAGTTACGGGACATCCTCTAGCACAGATACGCAGTATTTT.

The rearrangement joins TRBV5-1 to TRBJ2-7; 7 bases are a match to TRBD1. Germline values: CDR1 SGHRS, CDR2 YFSETQ. The CDR3 sequence is 15 residues long. The ends lost 4 bases at V and 0 bases at J; junction bases unmatched: 7. The CDR3 DNA reads as TGCGCCAGCAGCCCATCGACAGGGAGCTCCTACGAGCAGTACTTC. This gives the protein CASSPSTGSSYEQYF.

The chain combines TRBV29-1 with TRBJ1-1, with D perhaps matching TRBD1 (5 bases). V was shortened by 4 bases and J by 6 bases, with 21 bases between the two germline ends. Per germline, CDR1 SQVTM and CDR2 ANQGSEA. The CDR3 contains 15 residues. The CDR3 DNA reads TGCAGCGTTGCCGAGTATGTAGGGGCCGACCCTGAAGCTTTCTTT. Its translation is CSVAEYVGADPEAFF.

This chain links TRBV4-1 with TRBJ1-6, with D hard to call. Germline V gives CDR1 MGHRA, CDR2 YSYEKL. V was shortened by 3 bases and J by 7 bases, with 19 bases between the two germline ends. This CDR3 comprises 17 residues. The CDR3 region is CASSQEAPRRANSPLHF. The CDR3 DNA sequence: TGCGCCAGCAGCCAGGAAGCCCCGAGGAGGGCGAATTCACCCCTCCACTTT.

This chain uses TRBV7-2 with TRBJ2-5; TRBD2 aligns across 11 bases. The CDR3 is 16 residues long. The J segment lost 5 bases and the V segment lost 5 bases, leaving 10 bases of the junction unmatched. Germline V gene data show CDR1 as SGHTA and CDR2 as FQGNSA. Written as DNA, the CDR3 is TGTGCCAGCAGCGATGGTCTAGCGGGGGGCGGCGAGACCCAGTACTTC. It encodes CASSDGLAGGGETQYF.

The chain is built from TRBV9 and TRBJ2-1, with 11 positions matching TRBD1. Germline CDR1 SGDLS, CDR2 YYNGEE. CDR3 size: 15 residues. V lost 4 bases to trimming and J lost 9 bases; unmatched junction nucleotides: 9. The CDR3 sequence: CASSPGQGVVPEQFF. CDR3 DNA sequence: TGTGCCAGCAGCCCGGGACAGGGGGTTGTTCCTGAGCAGTTCTTC.

The chain couples TRBV5-6 to TRBJ2-7; D is ambiguous. Germline values: CDR1 SGHDT, CDR2 YYEEEE. This CDR3 has 18 amino acids. V lost 1 base and J 3 bases, leaving 23 bases between the germline ends. CDR3 amino acids: CASSLLNLTALRGYEQYF. The CDR3 region has the DNA TGTGCCAGCAGCTTGCTGAACCTGACGGCGCTCCGAGGCTACGAGCAGTACTTC.

The chain combines TRBV6-6 with TRBJ1-2; the D is unclear. V lost 2 bases and J 4 bases, leaving 14 bases between the germline ends. The CDR3 spans 15 residues. The V gene's germline CDR1 is MNHNY and CDR2 SVGAGI (reference sequence). DNA for the CDR3: TGTGCCAGCAGTTACACCCTACCCAACTTCTATGGCTACACCTTC. This encodes CASSYTLPNFYGYTF.

Remarks on this clone: Other DNA sequences within the sample encode an identical CDR3. The V gene is TRBV27, the J gene TRBJ1-2; maybe TRBD1 (6 bases). Germline-derived CDR1 and CDR2 are MNHEY and SMNVEV (reference sequence). The CDR3 covers 12 residues. Trimming shortened V by 8 bases and J by 2 bases, and 9 bases separated the two germline ends. CDR3 residues: CASRGQNYGYTF. The CDR3 bases are TGTGCCAGCCGTGGACAGAACTATGGCTACACCTTC.

This chain links TRBV30 with TRBJ2-7; TRBD2 aligns across 7 bases. Germline V CDR1 and CDR2: GTSNPN, SVGIG (reference sequence). With 5 bases clipped from V and 3 bases from J, the junction kept 7 bases outside the gene matches. This CDR3 has 13 amino acids. The CDR3 loop is CAWGGVSSYEQYF. The CDR3 DNA follows: TGTGCCTGGGGGGGGGTGAGCAGCTACGAGCAGTACTTC.

CDR3 nucleotide sequence: TGTGCCAGCTCCCAGGGTTCCACTGAAGCTTTCTTT. Residues: CASSQGSTEAFF. This chain links TRBV7-3 with TRBJ1-1; possibly TRBD1 for D (5 bases). V was trimmed by 8 bases and J by 4 bases, leaving 11 bases between them. The CDR3 extends over 12 amino acids. From germline, CDR1 is SGHTA and CDR2 FQGTGA. Filled out from reference TRBV7-3 and TRBJ1-1, the complete variable domain reads GAGVSQTPSNKVTEKGKYVELRCDPISGHTALYWYRQSLGQGPEFLIYFQGTGAADDSGLPNDRFFAVRPEGSVSTLKIQRTERGDSAVYLCASSQGSTEAFFGQGTRLTVV.

The chain has TRBV6-6 and TRBJ2-7; 12 bases fit TRBD2. Germline assignment: CDR1 MNHNY and CDR2 SVGAGI (reference sequence). This CDR3 is 16 amino acids long. V shed 5 bases and J 5 bases; nucleotides not matched to a gene: 10. CDR3 amino acids: CASSRPLAGGPHEQYF. CDR3 nucleotides: TGTGCCAGCAGTCGACCTCTAGCGGGAGGGCCGCACGAGCAGTACTTC.

CDR3 sequence: CASSADRGNTEAFF. In nucleotides, the CDR3 is TGTGCCAGTAGTGCTGACAGGGGGAACACTGAAGCTTTCTTT. The chain links TRBV19 to TRBJ1-1; 8 positions match TRBD1. With V trimmed by 5 bases and J by 1 base, 3 bases remained unmatched. This CDR3 is 14 amino acids long. Germline V gives CDR1 LNHDA, CDR2 SQIVND (reference sequence).

This clone was counted a single time. The chain has TRBV4-3 and TRBJ1-4; D uncertain. The CDR3 is 17 amino acids. In germline, CDR1 is LGHNA, CDR2 YSLEER. The ends were cut back, 1 base at V and 0 bases at J, with 12 bases in the middle. The CDR3 is CASSQGEGLTTNEKLFF. The CDR3 bases are TGCGCCAGCAGCCAAGGGGAGGGTTTGACAACTAATGAAAAACTGTTTTTT.

The rearrangement links TRBV5-6 to TRBJ1-1, with 8 nucleotides matching TRBD1. The germline V gene encodes CDR1 SGHDT and CDR2 YYEEEE. The CDR3 length is 15 residues. The V gene end was trimmed by 5 bases and the J gene end by 4 bases; junction bases not matched to a gene: 10. CDR3 amino acids: CASSNYRGDFTEAFF. The CDR3 DNA is TGTGCCAGCAGTAACTACAGGGGGGACTTCACTGAAGCTTTCTTT.

V and J are TRBV9 and TRBJ1-3; a weak D match, TRBD1 (6 bases). CDR1 SGDLS and CDR2 YYNGEE come from the germline V gene. This CDR3 has 18 amino acids. V was trimmed by 2 bases and J by 0 bases, leaving 18 bases between them. Here the CDR3 reads CASSVAPGHLSSGNTIYF. In DNA form, the CDR3 reads TGTGCCAGCAGCGTGGCTCCGGGACACCTGAGCTCTGGAAACACCATATATTTT.

V is TRBV4-1 and J is TRBJ1-1; D possibly corresponds to TRBD1 (6 bases). CDR1 and CDR2 (germline): MGHRA, YSYEKL. This CDR3 has 17 amino acids. The V end lost 0 bases, the J end lost 0 bases, and 14 bases lay between the germline ends. CDR3 loop: CASSQEGAAVMNTEAFF. DNA of the CDR3: TGCGCCAGCAGCCAAGAGGGGGCAGCCGTCATGAACACTGAAGCTTTCTTT.

The chain combines TRBV30 with TRBJ2-7, with D perhaps matching TRBD2 (5 bases). The CDR3 covers 12 residues. Germline lookup yields CDR1 GTSNPN and CDR2 SVGIG (reference sequence). Between the trimmed V and J ends, which lost 0 bases and 4 bases, there was a span of 7 bases. The CDR3 sequence: CAWSVEGYEQYF. CDR3 coding DNA: TGTGCCTGGAGTGTAGAGGGTTACGAGCAGTACTTC. Combining the CDR3 with reference TRBV30 and TRBJ2-7 gives the whole variable domain SQTIHQWPATLVQPVGSPLSLECTVEGTSNPNLYWYRQAAGRGLQLLFYSVGIGQISSEVPQNLSASRPQDRQFILSSKKLLLSDSGFYLCAWSVEGYEQYFGPGTRLTVT.

As to this clone: At one end the junction does not follow the germline gene, possibly because of a read error. V and J are TRBV6-1 and TRBJ2-4; D is uncertain. Germline V gene lookup returns CDR1 MNHNS and CDR2 SASEGT. The CDR3 is 15 residues long. CDR3 coding DNA: TGTGCCACCAGTCAGGTTTCGCTAGCCAAAAACATTCAGTACTTC. It specifies CATSQVSLAKNIQYF.

The chain carries TRBV18 and TRBJ2-7; D perhaps matches TRBD2 (6 bases). Trimming removed 0 bases from V and 2 bases from J, with 14 bases in between. Germline V lookup: CDR1 KGHSH, CDR2 LQKENI. CDR3 length: 16 residues. CDR3 protein: CASSPPLAQGPYEQYF. CDR3 nucleotides: TGTGCCAGCTCACCACCGCTAGCGCAGGGACCCTACGAGCAGTACTTC.

This clone was found once. This chain uses TRBV5-4 with TRBJ2-1; TRBD2 aligns across 10 bases. V dropped 7 bases and J dropped 8; count of bases not matched to a gene: 9. This CDR3 has 14 amino acids. The germline gives CDR1 SGHNT, CDR2 YYREEE (reference sequence). CDR3 sequence reads: CASGAGTSVYEQFF. The CDR3, as DNA: TGTGCCAGCGGGGCCGGGACTAGCGTCTATGAGCAGTTCTTC.

V is TRBV7-3 and J is TRBJ2-3; the D gene is possibly TRBD2 (7 bases). Germline values: CDR1 SGHTA, CDR2 FQGTGA. The V end lost 0 bases, the J end lost 5 bases, and 15 bases lay between the germline ends. CDR3 size: 16 residues. The CDR3 sequence: CASSLTGRGPIDTQYF. CDR3 DNA: TGTGCCAGCAGCTTAACTGGGCGGGGGCCAATAGATACGCAGTATTTT.

The chain is built from TRBV29-1 and TRBJ2-7, with TRBD1 as a possible D gene (7 bases). Germline CDR1 SQVTM, CDR2 ANQGSEA. V lost 7 bases, J lost 7 bases, and 23 bases lay in between. CDR3 size: 14 residues. The CDR3, as DNA: TGCAGCGCCTGGGGGGAAAGGGGGCCCGGGGAGCAGTACTTC. This gives the protein CSAWGERGPGEQYF.

This chain uses TRBV5-4 with TRBJ1-2, with TRBD1 matching 7 bases. This CDR3 comprises 17 residues. V lost 4 bases and J lost 7; bases outside the gene matches: 19. Germline values: CDR1 SGHNT, CDR2 YYREEE (reference sequence). The CDR3 protein is CASSVPGGLVVRRGYTF. In nucleotides, the CDR3 is TGTGCCAGCAGCGTACCAGGGGGATTGGTTGTTCGACGTGGCTACACCTTC. Variable domain in full (rest from reference TRBV5-4 and TRBJ1-2): ETGVTQSPTHLIKTRGQQVTLRCSSQSGHNTVSWYQQALGQGPQFIFQYYREEENGRGNFPPRFSGLQFPNYSSELNVNALELDDSALYLCASSVPGGLVVRRGYTFGSGTRLTVV.

This rearrangement joins TRBV6-1 to TRBJ2-1; 8 bases line up with TRBD1. This CDR3 has 18 amino acids. Germline V gene data show CDR1 as MNHNS and CDR2 as SASEGT. Trimming cost V 6 bases and J 2 bases; bases outside gene matches: 15. CDR3 protein: CASREQPGQVQAYNEQFF. The CDR3 coding sequence is TGTGCCAGCAGGGAACAACCGGGACAGGTTCAGGCCTACAATGAGCAGTTCTTC.